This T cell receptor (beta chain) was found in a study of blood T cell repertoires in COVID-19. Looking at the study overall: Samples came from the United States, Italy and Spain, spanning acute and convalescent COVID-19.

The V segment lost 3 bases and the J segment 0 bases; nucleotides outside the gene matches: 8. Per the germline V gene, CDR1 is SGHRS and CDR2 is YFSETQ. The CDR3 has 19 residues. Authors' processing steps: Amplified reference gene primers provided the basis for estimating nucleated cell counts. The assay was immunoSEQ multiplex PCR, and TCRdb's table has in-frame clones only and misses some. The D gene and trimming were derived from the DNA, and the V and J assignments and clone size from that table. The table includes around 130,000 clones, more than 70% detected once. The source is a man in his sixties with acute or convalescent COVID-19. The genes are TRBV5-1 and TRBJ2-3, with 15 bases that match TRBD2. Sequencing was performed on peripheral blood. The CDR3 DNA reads TGCGCCAGCAGCTCGGGACTAGCGGGAGGTACGAGCAGCACAGATACGCAGTATTTT. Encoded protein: CASSSGLAGGTSSTDTQYF.